The 12 T cell receptor beta chains below all came from one sample that was sequenced in a study of T cells in Graves' hyperthyroidism and ophthalmopathy. Amplified TCR beta CDR3 regions came from RNA transcripts. The primer set for the first-round RT-PCR of the TCR CDR3 was HTBI. From the multiplex PCR reads, TCRdb called clonotypes with MiXCR, one entry per CDR3 protein. The table records around 620,000 distinct CDR3 sequences, 15% to 20% of them present only once. Sequenced material: blood. The receptors stem from a woman under 40 with Graves' hyperthyroidism.

V is TRBV18 and J is TRBJ2-7; the D gene is possibly TRBD1 (6 bases). The CDR3 has 15 residues. Germline loops: CDR1 KGHSH, CDR2 LQKENI. The V and J ends lost 3 bases and 2 bases respectively, with 14 bases between them. The CDR3 DNA reads as TGTGCCAGCTCACCGCCCGGGACACATACCTACGAGCAGTACTTC. Translation gives CASSPPGTHTYEQYF.

In this sample, this clonotype turned up many times. The genes are TRBV7-2 and TRBJ2-3; TRBD2 matches 8 bases. With 5 bases clipped from V and 2 bases from J, the junction kept 9 bases outside the gene matches. Germline V gives CDR1 SGHTA, CDR2 FQGNSA. CDR3 size: 16 residues. The CDR3 loop is CASSQVGAGATDTQYF. As DNA, the CDR3 is TGTGCCAGCAGCCAGGTGGGAGCGGGAGCCACAGATACGCAGTATTTT.

The rearrangement links TRBV5-4 to TRBJ2-3; D call uncertain. The CDR3 extends over 17 amino acids. V was cut by 0 bases and J by 1 base, with 15 bases left in between. In germline, CDR1 is SGHNT, CDR2 YYREEE (reference sequence). The CDR3 DNA is TGTGCCAGCAGCTTGGGTAAAGTCCTAGAGGGCACAGATACGCAGTATTTT. It is translated as CASSLGKVLEGTDTQYF.

This clonotype was detected once. The rearrangement uses TRBV19 and TRBJ2-5; D may be TRBD1 (6 bases). Trimming shortened V by 1 base and J by 2 bases, and 14 bases separated the two germline ends. The germline V gene has CDR1 LNHDA and CDR2 SQIVND (reference sequence). CDR3 length: 16 amino acids. The CDR3 nucleotides read TGTGCCAGTAGTATAGGGACAGCAATCCGACAAGAGACCCAGTACTTC. Protein: CASSIGTAIRQETQYF.

This clonotype was seen more than once but under ten times. The V and J genes are TRBV6-1 and TRBJ1-2, with D maybe TRBD1 (5 bases). This CDR3 contains 14 residues. Germline V lookup: CDR1 MNHNS, CDR2 SASEGT. Trimming cost V 7 bases and J 6 bases, with 18 bases left between them. CDR3 nucleotide sequence: TGTGCCAGCACCTTAACCGCAGGGAGAGATGGCTACACCTTC. This gives the protein CASTLTAGRDGYTF.

V gene TRBV6-1 combines with J gene TRBJ2-2; 7 nucleotides agree with TRBD1. This CDR3 has 16 amino acids. The junction had 12 bases not matched to a gene; V was cut back by 6 bases and J by 5 bases. The germline V gene encodes CDR1 MNHNS and CDR2 SASEGT. CDR3 DNA sequence: TGTGCCAGCAGACTTGCCCCGGGACAGAGAACCGGGGAGCTGTTTTTT. Translating gives CASRLAPGQRTGELFF.

This clonotype has a handful of counts. The rearrangement uses TRBV6-1 and TRBJ1-2, with 7 bases identical to TRBD1. Germline assignment: CDR1 MNHNS and CDR2 SASEGT. The V gene end was trimmed by 7 bases and the J gene end by 3 bases; junction bases not matched to a gene: 8. This CDR3 is built from 14 residues. CDR3 DNA sequence: TGTGCCAGCAAGATCGCAGGGGGTGACTATGGCTACACCTTC. This sequence encodes CASKIAGGDYGYTF.

This clonotype was seen ten or more times. The V and J genes are TRBV12-5 and TRBJ1-1; the D gene is possibly TRBD1 (6 bases). The CDR3 extends over 13 amino acids. The V gene's germline CDR1 is LGHNT and CDR2 FRNRAP. The V and J ends lost 2 bases and 6 bases respectively, with 10 bases between them. The CDR3 DNA is TGTGCTAGTGGTTTGTCCCAGGGGTCTGAAGCTTTCTTT. Residues: CASGLSQGSEAFF.

V gene TRBV5-8 combines with J gene TRBJ2-5, with unresolved D. With 2 bases removed from V and 2 bases from J, the gap between germline ends came to 13 bases. The CDR3 is made up of 15 amino acids. Germline-derived CDR1 and CDR2 are SGHTS and YDEGEE. The CDR3 reads CASSFSMTLQETQYF. The CDR3, as DNA: TGTGCCAGCAGCTTCTCTATGACTTTACAAGAGACCCAGTACTTC.

This clonotype has ten or more counts. The CDR3 here is CASSPGTGRRPTDTQYF. CDR3 bases: TGTGCCAGCAGTCCGGGGACAGGGAGGAGACCCACAGATACGCAGTATTTT. This chain joins TRBV28 and TRBJ2-3; the match to TRBD1 covers 9 bases. The V gene end was trimmed by 5 bases and the J gene end by 2 bases; junction bases not matched to a gene: 11. Germline lookup yields CDR1 MDHEN and CDR2 SYDVKM. The CDR3 length is 17 residues.

V is TRBV14 and J is TRBJ2-5; D perhaps matches TRBD1 (5 bases). Germline assignment: CDR1 SGHDN and CDR2 FVKESK. The V and J ends lost 4 bases and 7 bases respectively, with 19 bases between them. This CDR3 spans 15 amino acids. CDR3 loop: CASSRWGSTWGTQYF. CDR3 DNA sequence: TGTGCCAGCAGCCGCTGGGGCTCCACCTGGGGGACCCAGTACTTC.

V and J are TRBV6-2 or TRBV6-3 and TRBJ2-2, with 7 bases that match TRBD1. V dropped 6 bases and J dropped 4; count of bases not matched to a gene: 5. The germline V gene has CDR1 MNHEY and CDR2 SVGEGT. CDR3 length: 14 amino acids. CDR3 in DNA: TGTGCCAGCAGGCCGGACAGGCGCACCGGGGAGCTGTTTTTT. This codes for CASRPDRRTGELFF.